This T cell receptor beta chain was obtained from a study of blood T cell repertoires in COVID-19. This CDR3 region has 16 residues. Trimming shortened V by 3 bases and J by 3 bases, and 12 bases separated the two germline ends. Germline-derived CDR1 and CDR2 are SGHVS and FQNEAQ. Some clones are missing from TCRdb's copy, which holds only in-frame ones; the method was immunoSEQ multiplex PCR. In the table there are around 100,000 clones, around 85% of which are singletons. The sample holds one count of this clone. The chain combines TRBV7-8 with TRBJ1-6, with TRBD1 as a possible D gene (6 bases). Sequenced sample: peripheral blood. The source of this sequence is a human donor in a cohort sampled during active COVID-19. The CDR3 is CASSLDSRRYNSPLHF. The CDR3 DNA reads TGTGCCAGCAGCTTGGACAGTCGACGCTATAATTCACCCCTCCACTTT.